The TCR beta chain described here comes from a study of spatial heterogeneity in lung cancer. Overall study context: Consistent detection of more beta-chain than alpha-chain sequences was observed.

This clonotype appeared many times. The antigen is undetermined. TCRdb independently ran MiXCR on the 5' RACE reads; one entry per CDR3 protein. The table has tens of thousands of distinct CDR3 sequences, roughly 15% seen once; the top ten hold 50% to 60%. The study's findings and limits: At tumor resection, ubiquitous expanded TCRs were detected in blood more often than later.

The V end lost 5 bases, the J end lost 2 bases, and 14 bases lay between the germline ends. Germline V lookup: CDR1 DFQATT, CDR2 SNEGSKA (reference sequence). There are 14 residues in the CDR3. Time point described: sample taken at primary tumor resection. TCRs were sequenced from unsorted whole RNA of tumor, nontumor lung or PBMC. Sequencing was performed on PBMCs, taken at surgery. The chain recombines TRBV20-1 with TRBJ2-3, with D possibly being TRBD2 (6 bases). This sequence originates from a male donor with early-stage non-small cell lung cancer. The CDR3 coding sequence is TGCAGTGCTGACCCACGCGGGGCCACAGATACGCAGTATTTT. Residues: CSADPRGATDTQYF.